These 7 T cell receptor beta chains were sequenced from one sample in a study of T cell responses to AZD1222 COVID-19 vaccine. Produced via immunoSEQ multiplex PCR; TCRdb's table is partial and in-frame only. The sample lists some 110,000 clones; approximately 91% were seen once. This sample comprised peripheral blood, obtained on day 0 of AZD1222 vaccination. All receptors come from an adult in good health.

This sequence joins TRBV5-6 and TRBJ1-2; D is unresolved. This CDR3 is built from 11 residues. V gave up 2 bases and J gave up 7 bases, with 6 bases separating them. Germline CDR1 and CDR2: SGHDT and YYEEEE. The CDR3 coding sequence is TGTGCCAGCAGCTTATTCGGTGGCTACACCTTC. Its translation: CASSLFGGYTF. The variable domain in full, completed from reference TRBV5-6 and TRBJ1-2, reads DAGVTQSPTHLIKTRGQQVTLRCSPKSGHDTVSWYQQALGQGPQFIFQYYEEEERQRGNFPDRFSGHQFPNYSSELNVNALLLGDSALYLCASSLFGGYTFGSGTRLTVV.

The gene calls are TRBV6-5 and TRBJ1-1; D is uncertain. Germline loops: CDR1 MNHEY, CDR2 SVGAGI. The CDR3 runs 13 residues. Trimming removed 8 bases at V and 1 base at J, with 11 bases between. CDR3 sequence reads: CASHRAPNTEAFF. The CDR3 DNA reads TGTGCCAGCCATCGGGCGCCGAACACTGAAGCTTTCTTT.

The chain uses TRBV5-1 and TRBJ2-7; tentative D call: TRBD1 (5 bases). CDR1 and CDR2 (germline): SGHRS, YFSETQ. This CDR3 spans 14 amino acids. V dropped 7 bases and J dropped 3 bases, with 17 bases sitting between them. Here the CDR3 reads CASGAVGLSYEQYF. CDR3 nucleotide sequence: TGCGCCAGCGGCGCGGTGGGGCTTAGCTACGAGCAGTACTTC.

The CDR3 region has the DNA TGTGCCAGCAACCCGACAGGGGGCTTTTTATCTGGCTATGGCTACACCTTC. This translates into CASNPTGGFLSGYGYTF. J is TRBJ1-2 and V is TRBV28; 10 bases are a match to TRBD1. The CDR3 covers 17 residues. CDR1 is MDHEN, CDR2 SYDVKM, per germline. Trimming at V came to 7 bases and at J to 4 bases, leaving 15 bases not matched to a gene.

DNA of the CDR3: TGTGCCAGCAGCTTGTTAGAGGGAGTAGATACGCAGTATTTT. This encodes CASSLLEGVDTQYF. V and J are TRBV5-6 and TRBJ2-3; TRBD2 is a possible D gene (5 bases). This CDR3 is built from 14 residues. Germline V gene sequence: CDR1 SGHDT, CDR2 YYEEEE. V was shortened by 1 base and J by 5 bases, with 11 bases between the two germline ends.

The chain uses TRBV5-6 and TRBJ2-3, with D possibly being TRBD1 or TRBD2 (5 bases each). Germline CDR1 and CDR2: SGHDT and YYEEEE. Trimming pared 2 bases from V and 6 bases from J, leaving 19 bases between. The CDR3 has 16 residues. The CDR3 DNA is TGTGCCAGCAGCTTAGTCCCAGGGAGCCTTTTGGATACGCAGTATTTT. It encodes CASSLVPGSLLDTQYF.

The chain links TRBV5-4 to TRBJ1-1; 11 positions match TRBD1. The J segment lost 4 bases and the V segment lost 1 base, leaving 6 bases of the junction unmatched. The germline V gene has CDR1 SGHNT and CDR2 YYREEE (reference sequence). This CDR3 is built from 16 residues. CDR3 DNA sequence: TGTGCCAGCAGCTTGACTGCCGGGACAGGGGGCACTGAAGCTTTCTTT. Its translation: CASSLTAGTGGTEAFF.